This is a list of T cell receptor beta chains from one sample in a study of PD-1 blockade in classical Hodgkin lymphoma. The method was immunoSEQ multiplex PCR; TCRdb's version includes in-frame clones alone and lacks a portion of them. The table includes some 21,000 clones, roughly 70% detected once. Source: peripheral blood mononuclear cells (PBMCs), taken before the fourth cycle of nivolumab. These receptors all stem from a human donor with classical Hodgkin lymphoma. The CDR3 runs from the conserved cysteine through the conserved F or W. A D gene is named only where the DNA matches it firmly. Size tells how often a clone was seen (once, few, many) or the class of an expanded clone, and some rows leave it out.

>TRBV7-6|NA|TRBD1|TRBJ1-2
TGTGCCAGCAGCCCGGGACAGCCCTATGGCTACACCTTC
CASSPGQPYGYTF
>TRBV28|NA|NA|TRBJ2-4
TGTGCCAGCAGAGCTATTTGGGGAAACATTCAGTACTTC
CASRAIWGNIQYF
>TRBV19|NA|NA|TRBJ1-3
TGTGCCATCTCAACAGGGAGTCGAACGGACACCATATATTTT
CAISTGSRTDTIYF
>TRBV13|NA|TRBD1|TRBJ2-7
TGTGCCAGCAGCTCGTCCGGGACAGGGGGCGCCGAGCAGTACTTC
CASSSSGTGGAEQYF
>TRBV5-6|few|NA|TRBJ2-3
TGTGCCAGCAGGGGGTTGAGCACAGATACGCAGTATTTT
CASRGLSTDTQYF
>TRBV9|NA|NA|TRBJ2-7
TGTGCCAGCAGCGTAAGGGGTGGCTACGAGCAGTACTTC
CASSVRGGYEQYF
>TRBV28|NA|NA|TRBJ1-1
TGTGCCAGCAGTTTGATAGGGCGCACTGAAGCTTTCTTT
CASSLIGRTEAFF
>TRBV11-2|medium-sized|TRBD1|TRBJ1-3
TGTGCCAGCAGCCTAGCGACAGGGAACACCATATATTTT
CASSLATGNTIYF
>TRBV5-1|few|NA|TRBJ1-2
TGCGCCAGCAGTGGACAGAGTCCATCATATGGCTACACCTTC
CASSGQSPSYGYTF
>TRBV15|NA|TRBD1|TRBJ1-5
TGTGCCACCAGCAGACCGGGACAGGGTGGCAATCAGCCCCAGCATTTT
CATSRPGQGGNQPQHF
>TRBV19|few|NA|TRBJ1-3
TGTGCCAGTAGTAGCATGAACTCTGGAAACACCATATATTTT
CASSSMNSGNTIYF
>TRBV7-3|NA|TRBD2|TRBJ2-3
TGTGCCAGCAGCTTAGTGGGGGGGACAGATACGCAGTATTTT
CASSLVGGTDTQYF
>TRBV7-9|NA|NA|TRBJ1-6
TGTGCCAGCAGCTTATCACAGCCTCCCCTCCACTTT
CASSLSQPPLHF
>TRBV5-5|NA|NA|TRBJ2-3
TGTGCCAGCAGTGTGGGCGGGAAGTTAGATACGCAGTATTTT
CASSVGGKLDTQYF
>TRBV9|few|TRBD2|TRBJ2-5
TGTGCCAGCAGCGTATTAAGCGGGAGTAGCGAGACCCAGTACTTC
CASSVLSGSSETQYF
>TRBV4-1|NA|NA|TRBJ1-1
TGCGCCAGCAGCCAATTTTTTGGGGAGGGAGGCTCAAACACTGAAGCTTTCTTT
CASSQFFGEGGSNTEAFF
>TRBV2|NA|NA|TRBJ2-1
TGTGCCAGCAGTGAAGCGCTTCGAAGTGGTAATGAGCAGTTCTTC
CASSEALRSGNEQFF
>TRBV28|NA|NA|TRBJ1-5
TGTGCCAGCAGTGTCCGCGGTCCCGGCAATCAGCCCCAGCATTTT
CASSVRGPGNQPQHF
>TRBV7-2|NA|NA|TRBJ2-5
TGTGCCAGCACCAGAGGGGGACTGAAAGAGACCCAGTACTTC
CASTRGGLKETQYF
>TRBV7-3|NA|NA|TRBJ2-1
TGTGCCAGCAGCTCCCGGGACACTAGCTCCTACAATGAGCAGTTCTTC
CASSSRDTSSYNEQFF
>TRBV27|NA|NA|TRBJ1-1
TGTGCCAGCAAACAGGACTCTAAACACACTGAAGCTTTCTTT
CASKQDSKHTEAFF
>TRBV15|NA|NA|TRBJ1-1
NA
CATSNVGFGQGAPNFF